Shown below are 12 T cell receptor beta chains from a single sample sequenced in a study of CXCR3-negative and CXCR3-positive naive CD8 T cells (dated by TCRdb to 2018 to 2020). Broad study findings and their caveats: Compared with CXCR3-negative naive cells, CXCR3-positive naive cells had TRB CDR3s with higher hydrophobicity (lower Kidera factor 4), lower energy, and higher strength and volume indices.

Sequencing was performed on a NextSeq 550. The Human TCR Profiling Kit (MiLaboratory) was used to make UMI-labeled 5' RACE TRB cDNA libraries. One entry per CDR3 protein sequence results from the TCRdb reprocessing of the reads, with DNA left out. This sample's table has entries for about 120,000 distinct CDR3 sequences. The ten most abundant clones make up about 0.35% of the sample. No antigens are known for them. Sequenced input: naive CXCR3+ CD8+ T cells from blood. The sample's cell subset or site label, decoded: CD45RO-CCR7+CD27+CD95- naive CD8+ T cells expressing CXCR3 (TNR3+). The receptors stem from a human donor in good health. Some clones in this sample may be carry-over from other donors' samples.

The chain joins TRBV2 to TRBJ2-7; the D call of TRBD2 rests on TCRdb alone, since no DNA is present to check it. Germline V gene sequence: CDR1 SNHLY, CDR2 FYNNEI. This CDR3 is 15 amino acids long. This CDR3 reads CASSEGQRGRYEQYF.

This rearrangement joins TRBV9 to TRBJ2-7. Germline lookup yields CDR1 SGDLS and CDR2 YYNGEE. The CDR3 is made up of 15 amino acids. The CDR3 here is CASSVSAGPSYEQYF.

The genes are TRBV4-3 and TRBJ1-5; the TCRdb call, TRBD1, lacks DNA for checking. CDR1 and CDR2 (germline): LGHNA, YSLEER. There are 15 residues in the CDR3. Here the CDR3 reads CASSHRPGEDQPQHF.

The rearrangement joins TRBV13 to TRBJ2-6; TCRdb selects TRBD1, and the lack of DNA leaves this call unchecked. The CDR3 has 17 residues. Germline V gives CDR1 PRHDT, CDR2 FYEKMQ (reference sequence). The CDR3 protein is CASSADRAISGANVLTF.

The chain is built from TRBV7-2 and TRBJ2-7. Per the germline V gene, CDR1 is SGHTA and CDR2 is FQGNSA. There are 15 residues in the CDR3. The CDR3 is CASSFFRGDSYEQYF.

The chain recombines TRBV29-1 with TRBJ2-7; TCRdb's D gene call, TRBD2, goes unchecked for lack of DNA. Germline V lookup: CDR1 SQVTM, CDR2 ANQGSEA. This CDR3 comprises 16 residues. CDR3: CRVRTVEGTASYEQYF.

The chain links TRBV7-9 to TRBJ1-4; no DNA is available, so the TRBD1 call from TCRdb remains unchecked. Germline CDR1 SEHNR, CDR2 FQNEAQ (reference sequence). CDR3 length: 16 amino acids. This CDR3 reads CASSSTRTAANEKLFF.

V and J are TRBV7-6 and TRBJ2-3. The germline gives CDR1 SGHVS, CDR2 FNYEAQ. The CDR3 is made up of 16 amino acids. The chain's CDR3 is CASSLVDRAGTDTQYF.

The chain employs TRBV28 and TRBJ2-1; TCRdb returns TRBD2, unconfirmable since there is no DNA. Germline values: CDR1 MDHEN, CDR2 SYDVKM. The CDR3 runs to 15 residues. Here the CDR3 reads CASRWKPAGGDEQFF. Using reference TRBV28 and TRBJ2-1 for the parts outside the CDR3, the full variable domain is DVKVTQSSRYLVKRTGEKVFLECVQDMDHENMFWYRQDPGLGLRLIYFSYDVKMKEKGDIPEGYSVSREKKERFSLILESASTNQTSMYLCASRWKPAGGDEQFFGPGTRLTVL.

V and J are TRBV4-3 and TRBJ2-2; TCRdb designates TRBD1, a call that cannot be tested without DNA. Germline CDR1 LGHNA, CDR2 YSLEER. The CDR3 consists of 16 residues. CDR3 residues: CASSQGPTGGIGELFF.

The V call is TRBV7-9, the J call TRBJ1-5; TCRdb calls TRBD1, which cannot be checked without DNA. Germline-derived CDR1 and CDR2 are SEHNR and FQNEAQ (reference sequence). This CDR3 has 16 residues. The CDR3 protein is CASSLFPGDSNQPQHF.

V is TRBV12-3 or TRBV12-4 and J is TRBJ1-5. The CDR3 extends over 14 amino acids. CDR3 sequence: CASSLAGGGQPQHF.